One and the same sample provided the 6 T cell receptor beta chains below, sequenced in a study of blood T cell repertoires in COVID-19. Using immunoSEQ multiplex PCR, the repertoire was profiled, and TCRdb retains in-frame clones only, with some absent. Of 150,000 to 200,000 clones detected, roughly 80% appear once; the ten largest clones hold around 8%. Source material: peripheral blood. The receptors shown here come from a woman aged 70-85 years with COVID-19, enrolled during active disease.

The genes are TRBV18 and TRBJ2-1; 12 nucleotides match TRBD1. The trim removed 4 bases at V and 6 bases at J, leaving 4 bases unmatched. The V gene's germline CDR1 is KGHSH and CDR2 LQKENI. The CDR3 length is 15 residues. CDR3 sequence reads: CASSQPGQGANEQFF. DNA of the CDR3: TGTGCCAGCTCACAACCGGGACAGGGGGCCAATGAGCAGTTCTTC.

The chain couples TRBV5-1 to TRBJ2-4, with TRBD1 matching 8 bases. This CDR3 is 14 amino acids long. The ends lost 0 bases at V and 8 bases at J; junction bases unmatched: 4. In germline, CDR1 is SGHRS, CDR2 YFSETQ. CDR3: CASSLGQGLDIQYF. The CDR3 DNA sequence: TGCGCCAGCAGCTTGGGACAGGGGTTGGACATTCAGTACTTC.

The chain is built from TRBV4-2 and TRBJ2-1; 14 nucleotides align to TRBD2. The germline V gene encodes CDR1 LGHNA and CDR2 YNFKEQ. J was trimmed by 5 bases and V by 4 bases; bases with no gene match: 4. This CDR3 spans 16 amino acids. The CDR3 DNA follows: TGTGCCAGCAGCCGCACGGGACTAGCGGGAGACAATGAGCAGTTCTTC. Translating it yields CASSRTGLAGDNEQFF.

The chain recombines TRBV4-1 with TRBJ2-5; 11 bases line up with TRBD2. V shed 6 bases and J 1 base; nucleotides not matched to a gene: 7. The CDR3 sequence is 16 residues long. Germline V CDR1 and CDR2: MGHRA, YSYEKL. In DNA form, the CDR3 reads TGCGCCAGCAGTAGCGGGAGGGCAGGGATCCAAGAGACCCAGTACTTC. It translates to CASSSGRAGIQETQYF.

The rearrangement uses TRBV5-8 and TRBJ1-6; tentatively, D is TRBD1 (5 bases). CDR1 SGHTS and CDR2 YDEGEE come from the germline V gene. CDR3 size: 14 residues. Trimming shortened V by 4 bases and J by 7 bases, and 12 bases separated the two germline ends. CDR3 DNA sequence: TGTGCCAGCAGCCGGGACTCGTTGAATTCACCCCTCCACTTT. Its translation: CASSRDSLNSPLHF. Full variable domain (remainder filled in from reference TRBV5-8 and TRBJ1-6): EAGVTQSPTHLIKTRGQQATLRCSPISGHTSVYWYQQALGLGLQFLLWYDEGEERNRGNFPPRFSGRQFPNYSSELNVNALELEDSALYLCASSRDSLNSPLHFGNGTRLTVT.

J is TRBJ2-1 and V is TRBV5-1; a weak D match, TRBD2 (6 bases). Trimming stripped 3 bases from V and 12 bases from J, with 16 bases between. The CDR3 is made up of 13 amino acids. The V gene's germline CDR1 is SGHRS and CDR2 YFSETQ. DNA for the CDR3: TGCGCCAGCAGCTCAATGCCGGGAGTTCGGCAGTTCTTC. Residues: CASSSMPGVRQFF.